This T cell receptor (beta chain) comes out of a study of T cells in Graves' hyperthyroidism and ophthalmopathy (dated by TCRdb to about 2019). The study in broad terms: Peripheral blood samples were taken at the time of initial diagnosis, prior to any treatment. TCR V-J signatures able to tell the groups apart were searched for in a discovery cohort of 100 patients, of whom more than 40 had Graves' ophthalmopathy and more than 55 had stable Graves' hyperthyroidism. Prospective prediction of ophthalmopathy was tested in an independent validation cohort consisting of some 19 hyperthyroidism patients and some 15 patients who later progressed to ophthalmopathy. For training and testing, the 100 patients in the discovery cohort were randomly divided in a 7:3 ratio. In several Graves' hyperthyroidism patients, the study also compared T-cell repertoires from thyroid tissue with T-cell repertoires from blood. Once sampling was done, hyperthyroidism patients were given methimazole at a starting dose of 30 mg daily, whereas ophthalmopathy patients were given high-dose intravenous methylprednisolone. According to the paper, TCR Vbeta CDR3 sequencing was carried out on 135 peripheral blood samples, which came from more than 40 ophthalmopathy, around 74 hyperthyroidism and roughly 17 progressor patients. Broad study findings and their caveats: Ophthalmopathy was separated from stable hyperthyroidism by a 13 V-J signature model, with about 86% sensitivity and 81% to 82% specificity obtained in cross-validation and 80%/75% obtained in testing. No statistical method was used to set the sample size in advance, and investigators knew the group allocation. In validation, the model predicted progression to ophthalmopathy a median of roughly 6.5 months before onset, with over 60% sensitivity and 72.22% specificity. Blood samples also contained most of the expanded thyroid clonotypes (frequency above 0.001), which suggests that blood repertoires may reflect thyroid immune responses.

At the junction V is shortened by 10 bases and J by 7 bases, with 19 bases in between. Reading the germline V gene gives CDR1 MNHEY and CDR2 SVGEGT. From cysteine to phenylalanine, the CDR3 is 13 amino acids long. Only the CDR3 portion is preserved as DNA: 39 bases, with reading frame beginning at the first base. With regard to this clonotype: Its antigen specificity is not known. No much larger clone exists at a distance of one base, and base qualities are not known.

Hyperthyroidism patients were newly diagnosed, with disease duration under 2 months, and aged 18 to 65 years. Any patient with an uncontrolled infection, another autoimmune disease, pregnancy or lactation was excluded. Clinical symptoms, serum thyroxine and TRAb, thyroid ultrasound, and orbital computed tomography formed the basis for the diagnoses. Blood from progressor patients was drawn when they were first diagnosed with hyperthyroidism, before any ophthalmopathy symptoms appeared. Ficoll-Paque density gradient centrifugation was used to isolate PBMCs from about 10 ml of fresh peripheral blood. Progressor patients were initially diagnosed with Graves' hyperthyroidism and developed ophthalmopathy during follow-up. Total RNA was extracted using Trizol reagent, and RNA quality was assessed on an Agilent 2100 Bioanalyzer. The TCR beta CDR3 regions were amplified from RNA transcripts. A first-round RT-PCR of the TCR CDR3 used the HTBI primer set with the Qiagen OneStep RT-PCR kit. Libraries were constructed in a second round of multiplex PCR, after which size selection and purification were carried out. Libraries were sequenced paired-end with 100 bp reads on an Illumina HiSeq2000. Concerning the study's data processing: SOAPnuke was used to process the raw data, throwing out any read that contained adapters or uncalled bases, had a mean Phred below 15, or lacked an exact constant-primer or identifier match. High-quality paired reads were merged with COPE v1.2.5, and unique nucleotide sequences were defined as clonotypes. Clonotypes were aligned to IMGT TRBV, TRBD and TRBJ reference segments using MiTCR v1.1. The analysis included only V-J combinations with a frequency above 0.0001, which together covered over 98% of the repertoires. A TCS score was defined as the ratio of F50 (clonal expansion) to E x V (chaos), with BLOSUM62-based TCRdist applied between CDR3 peptides within each V-J. Welch's t-statistics and random forest reduced roughly 530 V-J features to 13, which were used in a naive Bayes classifier (R e1071). The raw public data were reprocessed by TCRdb itself: fastp quality trimming at Q25, MiXCR clonotype calling, in-frame beta chains only. Each CDR3 protein gets just one entry, which takes the most common genes and DNA from the rows behind it. None of the V and J calls come from the authors' own analysis; TCRdb made them. The sample contains around 300,000 distinct CDR3 sequences, 20% to 25% of them found a single time. Approximately 30% of the sample is held by the ten biggest clonotypes.

The rearrangement combines TRBV6-2 or TRBV6-3 with TRBJ1-2; a tentative D match to TRBD1 spans 6 bases. The clonotype was recovered from a man in his forties with Graves' hyperthyroidism that later progressed to Graves' ophthalmopathy. Material for sequencing was blood. The CDR3 region reads CATTQGPPFGYTF. The DNA sequence is given as TGTGCCACCACTCAGGGGCCCCCTTTTGGCTACACCTTC.